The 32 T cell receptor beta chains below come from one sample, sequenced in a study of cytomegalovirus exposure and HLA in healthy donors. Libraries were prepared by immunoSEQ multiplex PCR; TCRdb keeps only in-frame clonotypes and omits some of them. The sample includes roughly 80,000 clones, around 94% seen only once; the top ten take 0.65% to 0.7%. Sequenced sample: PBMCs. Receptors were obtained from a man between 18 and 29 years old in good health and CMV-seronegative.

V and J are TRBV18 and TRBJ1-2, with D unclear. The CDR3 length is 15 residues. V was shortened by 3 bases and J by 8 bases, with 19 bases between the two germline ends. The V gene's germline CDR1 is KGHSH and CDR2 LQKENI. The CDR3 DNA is TGTGCCAGCTCACCTGAGGTTTGGATCGGAAGCGGCTACACCTTC. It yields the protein CASSPEVWIGSGYTF. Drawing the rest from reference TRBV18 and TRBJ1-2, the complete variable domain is NAGVMQNPRHLVRRRGQEARLRCSPMKGHSHVYWYRQLPEEGLKFMVYLQKENIIDESGMPKERFSAEFPKEGPSILRIQQVVRGDSAAYFCASSPEVWIGSGYTFGSGTRLTVV.

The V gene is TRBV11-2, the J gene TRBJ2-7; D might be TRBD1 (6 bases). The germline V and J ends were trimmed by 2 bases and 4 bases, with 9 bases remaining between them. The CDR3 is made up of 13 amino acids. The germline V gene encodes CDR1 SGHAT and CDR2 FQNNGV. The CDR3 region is CASSLQGRYEQYF. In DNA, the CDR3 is TGTGCCAGCAGCTTACAGGGGCGATACGAGCAGTACTTC.

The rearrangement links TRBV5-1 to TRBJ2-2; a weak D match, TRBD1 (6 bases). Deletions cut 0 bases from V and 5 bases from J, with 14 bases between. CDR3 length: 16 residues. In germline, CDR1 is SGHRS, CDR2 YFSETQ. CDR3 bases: TGCGCCAGCAGCTTGGGAGGGACACAAGGGACCGGGGAGCTGTTTTTT. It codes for CASSLGGTQGTGELFF. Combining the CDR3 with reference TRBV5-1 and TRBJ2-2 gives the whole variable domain KAGVTQTPRYLIKTRGQQVTLSCSPISGHRSVSWYQQTPGQGLQFLFEYFSETQRNKGNFPGRFSGRQFSNSRSEMNVSTLELGDSALYLCASSLGGTQGTGELFFGEGSRLTVL.

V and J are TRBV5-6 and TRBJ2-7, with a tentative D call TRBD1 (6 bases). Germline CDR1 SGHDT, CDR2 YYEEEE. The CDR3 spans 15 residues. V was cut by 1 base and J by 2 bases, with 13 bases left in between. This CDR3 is CASSLNRDTAYEQYF. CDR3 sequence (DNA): TGTGCCAGCAGCTTGAACCGGGACACCGCCTACGAGCAGTACTTC.

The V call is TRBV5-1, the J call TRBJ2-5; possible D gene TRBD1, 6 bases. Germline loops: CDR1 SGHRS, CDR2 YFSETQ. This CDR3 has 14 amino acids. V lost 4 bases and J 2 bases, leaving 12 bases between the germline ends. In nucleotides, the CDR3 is TGCGCCAGCAGCCCGTACGACAGGCAAGAGACCCAGTACTTC. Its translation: CASSPYDRQETQYF. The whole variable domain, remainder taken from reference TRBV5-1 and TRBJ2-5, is KAGVTQTPRYLIKTRGQQVTLSCSPISGHRSVSWYQQTPGQGLQFLFEYFSETQRNKGNFPGRFSGRQFSNSRSEMNVSTLELGDSALYLCASSPYDRQETQYFGPGTRLLVL.

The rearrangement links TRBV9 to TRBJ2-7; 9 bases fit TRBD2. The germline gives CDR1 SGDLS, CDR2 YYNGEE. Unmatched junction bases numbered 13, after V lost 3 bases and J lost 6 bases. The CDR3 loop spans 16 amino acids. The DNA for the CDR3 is TGTGCCAGCAGCGGACTAGCGGCTTCCACTGGGCTCGAGCAGTACTTC. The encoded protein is CASSGLAASTGLEQYF. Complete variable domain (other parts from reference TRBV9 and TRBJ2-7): DSGVTQTPKHLITATGQRVTLRCSPRSGDLSVYWYQQSLDQGLQFLIQYYNGEERAKGNILERFSAQQFPDLHSELNLSSLELGDSALYFCASSGLAASTGLEQYFGPGTRLTVT.

CDR3 protein: CASSRKGDTQYF. CDR3 nucleotide sequence: TGTGCCAGCAGCCGTAAGGGGGATACGCAGTATTTT. V gene TRBV7-2 combines with J gene TRBJ2-3, with D possibly TRBD1 on 5 matching bases. Germline CDR1 reads SGHTA; CDR2 reads FQGNSA. The length of the CDR3 is 12 residues. Trimming shortened V by 5 bases and J by 6 bases, and 9 bases separated the two germline ends.

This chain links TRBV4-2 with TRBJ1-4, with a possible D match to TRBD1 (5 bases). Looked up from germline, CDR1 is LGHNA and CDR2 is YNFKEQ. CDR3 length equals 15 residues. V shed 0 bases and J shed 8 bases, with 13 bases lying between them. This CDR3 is CASSQDSGEGEKLFF. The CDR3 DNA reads TGTGCCAGCAGCCAAGATAGCGGGGAGGGGGAAAAACTGTTTTTT.

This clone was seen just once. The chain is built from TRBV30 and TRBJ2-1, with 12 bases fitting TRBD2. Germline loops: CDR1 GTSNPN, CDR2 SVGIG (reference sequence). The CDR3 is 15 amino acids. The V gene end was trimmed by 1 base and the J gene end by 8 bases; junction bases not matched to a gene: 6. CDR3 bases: TGTGCCTGGAGTGACGGACTAGCGGGATGGGATGAGCAGTTCTTC. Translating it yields CAWSDGLAGWDEQFF.

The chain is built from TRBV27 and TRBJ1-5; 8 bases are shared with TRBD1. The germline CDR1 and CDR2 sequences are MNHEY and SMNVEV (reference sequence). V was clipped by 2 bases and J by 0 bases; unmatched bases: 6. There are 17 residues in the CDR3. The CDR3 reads CASSLVGQGLSNQPQHF. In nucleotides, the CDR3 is TGTGCCAGCAGTTTAGTCGGACAGGGACTTAGCAATCAGCCCCAGCATTTT.

The CDR3 reads CASIKDRQVSYEQYF. CDR3 nucleotides: TGTGCCAGCATCAAAGATAGGCAGGTTTCCTACGAGCAGTACTTC. The chain has TRBV7-9 and TRBJ2-7; D is ambiguous. CDR1 and CDR2 (germline): SEHNR, FQNEAQ (reference sequence). The CDR3 loop spans 15 amino acids. V was cut by 7 bases and J by 1 base, with 17 bases left in between.

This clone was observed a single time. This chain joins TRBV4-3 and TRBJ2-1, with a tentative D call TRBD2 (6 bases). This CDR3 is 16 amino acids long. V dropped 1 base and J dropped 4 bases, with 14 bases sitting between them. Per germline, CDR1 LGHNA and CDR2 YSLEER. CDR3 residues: CASSQGLGGMYNEQFF. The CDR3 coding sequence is TGCGCCAGCAGCCAAGGGCTGGGAGGAATGTACAATGAGCAGTTCTTC.

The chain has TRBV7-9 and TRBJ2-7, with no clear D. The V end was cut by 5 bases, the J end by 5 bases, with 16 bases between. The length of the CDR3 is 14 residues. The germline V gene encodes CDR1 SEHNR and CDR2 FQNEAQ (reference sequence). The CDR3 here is CASSDRSTSHEQYF. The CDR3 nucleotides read TGTGCCAGCAGCGACCGGAGCACTTCTCACGAGCAGTACTTC.

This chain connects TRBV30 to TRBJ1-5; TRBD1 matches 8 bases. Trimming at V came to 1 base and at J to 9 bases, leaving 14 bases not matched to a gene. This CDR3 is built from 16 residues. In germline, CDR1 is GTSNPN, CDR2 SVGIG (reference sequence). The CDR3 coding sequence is TGTGCCTGGAGTGATCGACAGGGGAGTATTAATGGGCCCCAGCATTTT. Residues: CAWSDRQGSINGPQHF.

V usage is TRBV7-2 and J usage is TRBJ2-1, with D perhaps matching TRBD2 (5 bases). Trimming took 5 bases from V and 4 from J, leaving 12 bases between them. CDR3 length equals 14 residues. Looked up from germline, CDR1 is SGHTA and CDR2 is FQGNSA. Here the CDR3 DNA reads TGTGCCAGCAGCCCCCACAGCGGTTACAATGAGCAGTTCTTC. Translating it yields CASSPHSGYNEQFF.

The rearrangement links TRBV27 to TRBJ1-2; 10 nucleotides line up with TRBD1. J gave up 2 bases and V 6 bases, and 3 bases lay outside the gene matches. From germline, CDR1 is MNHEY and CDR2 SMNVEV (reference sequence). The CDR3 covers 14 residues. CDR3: CASSWTGGNYGYTF. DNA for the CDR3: TGTGCCAGCAGCTGGACAGGGGGGAACTATGGCTACACCTTC.

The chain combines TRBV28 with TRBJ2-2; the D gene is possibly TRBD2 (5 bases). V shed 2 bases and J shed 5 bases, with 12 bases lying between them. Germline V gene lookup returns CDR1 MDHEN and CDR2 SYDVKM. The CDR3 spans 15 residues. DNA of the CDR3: TGTGCCAGCAGTTTAGCCGGGGTCGGGACCGGGGAGCTGTTTTTT. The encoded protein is CASSLAGVGTGELFF.

The CDR3 DNA reads TGTGCCAGCAGCTTAGCTTTGGAGAATGAAAAACTGTTTTTT. Translating it yields CASSLALENEKLFF. This chain joins TRBV7-6 and TRBJ1-4, with D unresolved. The V end lost 0 bases, the J end lost 5 bases, and 7 bases lay between the germline ends. CDR1 and CDR2 (germline): SGHVS, FNYEAQ. The CDR3 has 14 residues.

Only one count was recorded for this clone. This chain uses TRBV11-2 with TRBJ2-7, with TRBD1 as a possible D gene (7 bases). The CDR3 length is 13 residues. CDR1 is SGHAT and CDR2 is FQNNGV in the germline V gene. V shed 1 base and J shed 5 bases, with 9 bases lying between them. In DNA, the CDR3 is TGTGCCAGCAGCTTAGCAGGGGGGAACGAGCAGTACTTC. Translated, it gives CASSLAGGNEQYF.

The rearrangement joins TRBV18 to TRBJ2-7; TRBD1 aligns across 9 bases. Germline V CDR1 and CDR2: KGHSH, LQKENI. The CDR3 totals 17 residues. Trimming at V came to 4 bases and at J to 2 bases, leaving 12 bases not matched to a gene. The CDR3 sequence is CASSQTGGVTQAYEQYF. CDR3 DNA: TGTGCCAGCTCACAAACAGGGGGCGTTACACAAGCCTACGAGCAGTACTTC.

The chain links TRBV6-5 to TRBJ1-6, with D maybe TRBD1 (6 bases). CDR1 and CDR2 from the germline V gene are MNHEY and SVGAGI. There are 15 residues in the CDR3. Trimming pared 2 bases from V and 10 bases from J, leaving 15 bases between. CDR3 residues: CASSYAEQGQSPLHF. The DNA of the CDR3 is TGTGCCAGCAGTTACGCGGAACAGGGACAATCACCCCTCCACTTT.

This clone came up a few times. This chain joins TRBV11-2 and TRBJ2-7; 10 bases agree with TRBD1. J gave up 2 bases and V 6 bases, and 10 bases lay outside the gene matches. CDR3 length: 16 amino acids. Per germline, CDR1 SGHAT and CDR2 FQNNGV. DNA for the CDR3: TGTGCCAGCAGTTTTCTGACAGGGGGCAATCCCTACGAGCAGTACTTC. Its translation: CASSFLTGGNPYEQYF. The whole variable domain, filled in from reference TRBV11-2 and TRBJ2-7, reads EAGVAQSPRYKIIEKRQSVAFWCNPISGHATLYWYQQILGQGPKLLIQFQNNGVVDDSQLPKDRFSAERLKGVDSTLKIQPAKLEDSAVYLCASSFLTGGNPYEQYFGPGTRLTVT.

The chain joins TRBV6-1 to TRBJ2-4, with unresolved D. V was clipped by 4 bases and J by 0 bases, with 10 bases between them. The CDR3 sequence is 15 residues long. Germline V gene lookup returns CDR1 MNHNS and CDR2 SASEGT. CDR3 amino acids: CASSGQVLAKNIQYF. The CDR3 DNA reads TGTGCCAGCAGTGGCCAGGTTCTAGCCAAAAACATTCAGTACTTC.

In DNA form, the CDR3 reads TGTGCCAGTAGTACCGTTTCTGACACCGGGGAGCTGTTTTTT. Translation: CASSTVSDTGELFF. The chain links TRBV19 to TRBJ2-2, with D uncertain. The germline CDR1 and CDR2 sequences are LNHDA and SQIVND (reference sequence). V was shortened by 4 bases and J by 3 bases, with 9 bases between the two germline ends. This CDR3 comprises 14 residues.

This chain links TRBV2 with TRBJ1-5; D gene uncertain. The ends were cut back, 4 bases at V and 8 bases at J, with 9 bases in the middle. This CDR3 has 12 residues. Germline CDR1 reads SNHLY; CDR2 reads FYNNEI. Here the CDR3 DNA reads TGTGCCAGCAGTGTGTCCCGGGAGCCCCAGCATTTT. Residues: CASSVSREPQHF.

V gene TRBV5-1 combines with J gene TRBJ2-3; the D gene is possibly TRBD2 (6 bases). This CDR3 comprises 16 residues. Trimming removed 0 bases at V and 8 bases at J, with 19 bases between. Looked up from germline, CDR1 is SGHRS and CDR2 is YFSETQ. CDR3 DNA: TGCGCCAGCAGCTTGGATGCGGGAAGGCTGTCCGGTACGCAGTATTTT. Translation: CASSLDAGRLSGTQYF.

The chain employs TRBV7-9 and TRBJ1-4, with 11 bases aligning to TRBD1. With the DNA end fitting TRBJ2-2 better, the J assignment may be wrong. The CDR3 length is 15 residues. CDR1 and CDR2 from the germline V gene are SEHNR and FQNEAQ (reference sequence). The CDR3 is CASSSGQGARRELFF. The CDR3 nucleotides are TGTGCCAGCAGCAGCGGACAGGGGGCGAGGAGGGAGCTGTTTTTT.

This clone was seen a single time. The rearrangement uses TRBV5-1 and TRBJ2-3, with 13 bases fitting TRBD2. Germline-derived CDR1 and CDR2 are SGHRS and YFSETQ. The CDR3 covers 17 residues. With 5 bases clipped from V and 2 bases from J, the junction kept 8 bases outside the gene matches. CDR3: CASSRTSGSAYTDTQYF. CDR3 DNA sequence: TGCGCCAGCAGTCGGACTAGCGGGAGTGCATACACAGATACGCAGTATTTT.

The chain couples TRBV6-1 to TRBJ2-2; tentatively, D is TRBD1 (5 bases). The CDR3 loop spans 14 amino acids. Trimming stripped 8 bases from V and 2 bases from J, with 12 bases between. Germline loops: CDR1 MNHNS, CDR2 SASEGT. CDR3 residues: CASLNRPNTGELFF. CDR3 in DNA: TGTGCCAGCTTGAACAGGCCTAACACCGGGGAGCTGTTTTTT.

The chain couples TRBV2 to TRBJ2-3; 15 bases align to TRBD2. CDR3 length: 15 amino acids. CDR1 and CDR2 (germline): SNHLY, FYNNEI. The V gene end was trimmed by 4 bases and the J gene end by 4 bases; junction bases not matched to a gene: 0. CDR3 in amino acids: CASSGTSGGADTQYF. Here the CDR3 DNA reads TGTGCCAGCAGTGGGACTAGCGGGGGGGCAGATACGCAGTATTTT.

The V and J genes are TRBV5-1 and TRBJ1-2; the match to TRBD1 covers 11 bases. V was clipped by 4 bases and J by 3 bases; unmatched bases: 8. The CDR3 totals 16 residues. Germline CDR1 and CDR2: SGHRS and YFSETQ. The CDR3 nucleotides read TGCGCCAGCAGCGTGGACAGGGGGCGGAGGGACTATGGCTACACCTTC. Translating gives CASSVDRGRRDYGYTF. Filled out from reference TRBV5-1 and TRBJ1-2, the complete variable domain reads KAGVTQTPRYLIKTRGQQVTLSCSPISGHRSVSWYQQTPGQGLQFLFEYFSETQRNKGNFPGRFSGRQFSNSRSEMNVSTLELGDSALYLCASSVDRGRRDYGYTFGSGTRLTVV.

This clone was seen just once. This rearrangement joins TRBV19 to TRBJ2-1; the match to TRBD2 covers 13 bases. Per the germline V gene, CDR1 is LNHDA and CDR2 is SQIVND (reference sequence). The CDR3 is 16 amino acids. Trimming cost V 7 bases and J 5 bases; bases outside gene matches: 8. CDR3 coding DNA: TGTGCCAGTACCCGGGAGGGGACTAGCGGGAACAATGAGCAGTTCTTC. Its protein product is CASTREGTSGNNEQFF.